The T cell receptor (beta chain) described here comes from a study of cytomegalovirus exposure and HLA in healthy donors. Overall study findings and caveats: Later, an analysis found that TCR clusters from the first cohort tended to co-occur in the 110 or so validation repertoires. There were some public TCRs occurring in many donors, but most TCR sequences were rare. Cytomegalovirus association was assigned to more than 150 TCR beta chains.

Note on this clone: What it binds is not known.

Germline CDR1 and CDR2: GTSNPN and SVGIG (reference sequence). The CDR3 runs 14 residues. V was cut by 1 base and J by 6 bases, with 14 bases left in between. Libraries were prepared by immunoSEQ multiplex PCR; TCRdb keeps only in-frame clonotypes and omits some of them. This sample has 110,000 or so clones, with less than 90% found just once. The sequenced sample was PBMCs. The chain is built from TRBV30 and TRBJ2-3; no firm D call. The source is a man younger than 35 in good health and CMV-seropositive. The CDR3 sequence is CAWSGQQLRDTQYF. CDR3 DNA sequence: TGTGCCTGGAGTGGCCAACAACTACGGGATACGCAGTATTTT. Full variable domain (remainder filled in from reference TRBV30 and TRBJ2-3): SQTIHQWPATLVQPVGSPLSLECTVEGTSNPNLYWYRQAAGRGLQLLFYSVGIGQISSEVPQNLSASRPQDRQFILSSKKLLLSDSGFYLCAWSGQQLRDTQYFGPGTRLTVL.